The 5 T cell receptor beta chains in this list originate from one sample, sequenced in a study of early T cells in non-severe SARS-CoV-2 infection. TCRdb called the 5' RACE reads again in MiXCR, with one record for every CDR3 protein. The data show about 83,000 distinct CDR3 sequences, around an eighth seen once. The source material was whole blood. Receptors were obtained from an adult who was a healthcare worker with PCR-confirmed SARS-CoV-2 infection or an uninfected control (not recorded which).

This chain connects TRBV18 to TRBJ2-4; D gene uncertain. The V gene's germline CDR1 is KGHSH and CDR2 LQKENI. The CDR3 has 14 residues. Trimming removed 2 bases at V and 0 bases at J, with 5 bases between. CDR3 protein: CASSPDVAKNIQYF. The CDR3 DNA sequence: TGTGCCAGCTCACCAGACGTAGCCAAAAACATTCAGTACTTC.

The chain has TRBV29-1 and TRBJ2-3; D gene uncertain. Germline loops: CDR1 SQVTM, CDR2 ANQGSEA. V was cut by 0 bases and J by 7 bases, with 5 bases left in between. The CDR3 totals 11 residues. The CDR3: CSVEEGNTQYF. In DNA, the CDR3 is TGCAGCGTTGAAGAGGGGAATACGCAGTATTTT.

This clonotype was recorded a few times. The V and J genes are TRBV29-1 and TRBJ1-3; 7 bases map to TRBD1. Germline assignment: CDR1 SQVTM and CDR2 ANQGSEA. J gave up 4 bases and V 4 bases, and 7 bases lay outside the gene matches. This CDR3 is 14 amino acids long. The CDR3 DNA is TGCAGCGTTGGGACAGGAATACACGGAAACACCATATATTTT. Translating it yields CSVGTGIHGNTIYF.

This clonotype was seen a handful of times. This chain uses TRBV4-3 with TRBJ1-1; 9 bases map to TRBD1. The V gene's germline CDR1 is LGHNA and CDR2 YSLEER. J lost 6 bases, V lost 4 bases, and 6 bases had no gene match. This CDR3 comprises 14 residues. The CDR3 DNA reads TGCGCCAGCAGCCGTAAACAGGGGGCCCCTGAAGCTTTCTTT. Protein: CASSRKQGAPEAFF.

V usage is TRBV23-1 and J usage is TRBJ2-6; D unclear. TRBV23-1 is an ORF; its function is uncertain. CDR3 length: 18 residues. Trimming took 2 bases from V and 3 from J, leaving 17 bases between them. The CDR3 DNA is TGCGCCAGCAGTCAACACAAAGGTTCGGTAGATGGGGCCAACGTCCTGACTTTC. The encoded protein is CASSQHKGSVDGANVLTF.